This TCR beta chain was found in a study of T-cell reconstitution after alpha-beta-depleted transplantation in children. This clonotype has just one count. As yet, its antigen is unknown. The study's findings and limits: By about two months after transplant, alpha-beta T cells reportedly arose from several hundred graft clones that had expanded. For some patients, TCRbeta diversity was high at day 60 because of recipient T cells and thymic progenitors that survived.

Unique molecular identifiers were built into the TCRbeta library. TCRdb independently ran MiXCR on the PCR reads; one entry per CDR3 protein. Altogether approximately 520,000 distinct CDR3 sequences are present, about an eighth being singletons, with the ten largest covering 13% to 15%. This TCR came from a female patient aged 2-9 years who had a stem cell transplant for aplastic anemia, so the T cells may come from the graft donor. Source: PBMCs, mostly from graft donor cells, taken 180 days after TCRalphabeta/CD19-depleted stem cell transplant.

CDR3 DNA sequence: TGTGCCACCCTAGGACAGGGGTACGAAAAACTGTTTTTT. Protein product: CATLGQGYEKLFF. The rearrangement links TRBV6-2 or TRBV6-3 to TRBJ1-4; TRBD1 matches 9 bases. This CDR3 has 13 residues. The V gene end was trimmed by 10 bases and the J gene end by 8 bases; junction bases not matched to a gene: 8. Germline loops: CDR1 MNHEY, CDR2 SVGEGT.